These 18 T cell receptor beta chains originate from one sample sequenced in a study of OX40 agonist ivuxolimab in advanced cancers. The method was immunoSEQ multiplex PCR; TCRdb's version includes in-frame clones alone and lacks a portion of them. The data hold tens of thousands of clones, with around nine tenths observed a single time. This sample comprised CD4+ or CD8+ T cells sorted from blood, obtained in a trial of the OX40 agonist ivuxolimab. These receptors originate from an adult with an advanced solid tumor such as melanoma, head and neck, liver or kidney cancer.

This clone was seen a single time. J is TRBJ2-7 and V is TRBV5-1; the D gene is possibly TRBD1 (5 bases). Per the germline V gene, CDR1 is SGHRS and CDR2 is YFSETQ. The CDR3 spans 15 residues. Trimming pared 0 bases from V and 1 base from J, leaving 11 bases between. CDR3 in amino acids: CASSLEPGPSYEQYF. The CDR3, as DNA: TGCGCCAGCAGCTTGGAACCAGGGCCTTCCTACGAGCAGTACTTC.

The V call is TRBV5-1, the J call TRBJ2-1; 9 bases are a match to TRBD2. V dropped 0 bases and J dropped 8; count of bases not matched to a gene: 12. This CDR3 has 17 residues. Germline CDR1 and CDR2: SGHRS and YFSETQ. The CDR3 region is CASSLGVAGEFVYEQFF. The CDR3 DNA reads TGCGCCAGCAGCTTGGGGGTAGCGGGAGAATTTGTATATGAGCAGTTCTTC.

The chain carries TRBV18 and TRBJ2-5; 8 nucleotides match TRBD1. The CDR3 loop spans 16 amino acids. CDR1 and CDR2 from the germline V gene are KGHSH and LQKENI. The trim removed 0 bases at V and 5 bases at J, leaving 8 bases unmatched. CDR3 nucleotides: TGTGCCAGCTCACCACCGGGGCCAGGGGGCATTGAGACCCAGTACTTC. It codes for CASSPPGPGGIETQYF.

CDR3 in DNA: TGTGCCAGCAGCGTAGTGGGACTAGCGGGTTCAGAGACCCAGTACTTC. It yields the protein CASSVVGLAGSETQYF. The V and J genes are TRBV9 and TRBJ2-5, with 12 bases that match TRBD2. CDR1 is SGDLS and CDR2 is YYNGEE in the germline V gene. This CDR3 comprises 16 residues. V was clipped by 0 bases and J by 4 bases; unmatched bases: 4.

The rearrangement joins TRBV19 to TRBJ1-5; a weak D match, TRBD1 (6 bases). Germline V lookup: CDR1 LNHDA, CDR2 SQIVND (reference sequence). CDR3 length: 14 residues. Trimming took off 3 bases at V and 7 bases at J, with 13 bases between the two ends. CDR3: CASSISQGLQPQHF. The DNA of the CDR3 is TGTGCCAGTAGTATTAGTCAGGGGCTGCAGCCCCAGCATTTT.

The CDR3 DNA is TGCGCCAGCAGTGAGTCAGGCAATGGGGCGGTCGGTGGCTACACCTTC. Translation gives CASSESGNGAVGGYTF. The rearrangement uses TRBV10-1 and TRBJ1-2, with a possible D match to TRBD1 (5 bases). The CDR3 consists of 16 residues. V lost 0 bases and J lost 7, with 18 bases in between. Germline CDR1 is WNHNN and CDR2 is SYGVQD (reference sequence).

This sequence joins TRBV28 and TRBJ1-3, with TRBD1 as a possible D gene (6 bases). Germline CDR1 reads MDHEN; CDR2 reads SYDVKM. The CDR3 extends over 14 amino acids. V was trimmed by 5 bases and J by 2 bases, leaving 10 bases between them. The CDR3 bases are TGTGCCAGCAGTACAACAGGGACTGGAAACACCATATATTTT. Protein product: CASSTTGTGNTIYF. Full variable domain (remainder filled in from reference TRBV28 and TRBJ1-3): DVKVTQSSRYLVKRTGEKVFLECVQDMDHENMFWYRQDPGLGLRLIYFSYDVKMKEKGDIPEGYSVSREKKERFSLILESASTNQTSMYLCASSTTGTGNTIYFGEGSWLTVV.

Written as DNA, the CDR3 is TGTGCCAGCAGCTTGAGGACATCTAATGAAAAACTGTTTTTT. It yields the protein CASSLRTSNEKLFF. The chain joins TRBV7-9 to TRBJ1-4; perhaps TRBD1 as D (5 bases). V lost 3 bases and J lost 3, with 8 bases in between. Looked up from germline, CDR1 is SEHNR and CDR2 is FQNEAQ (reference sequence). There are 14 residues in the CDR3.

This chain uses TRBV15 with TRBJ2-1; 11 bases align to TRBD2. CDR3 length equals 15 residues. Trimming at V came to 8 bases and at J to 3 bases, leaving 6 bases not matched to a gene. Germline loops: CDR1 LNHNV, CDR2 YYDKDF (reference sequence). The CDR3: CATSRTSGYYNEQFF. The CDR3 bases are TGTGCCACCTCTCGGACTAGCGGGTACTACAATGAGCAGTTCTTC. The full variable domain, rest sourced from reference TRBV15 and TRBJ2-1, is DAMVIQNPRYQVTQFGKPVTLSCSQTLNHNVMYWYQQKSSQAPKLLFHYYDKDFNNEADTPDNFQSRRPNTSFCFLDIRSPGLGDTAMYLCATSRTSGYYNEQFFGPGTRLTVL.

This clone was found once. The CDR3: CASSVQLGTDTQYF. CDR3 bases: TGTGCCAGCAGCGTTCAGCTGGGGACAGATACGCAGTATTTT. This chain joins TRBV9 and TRBJ2-3; no clear D gene. Germline V lookup: CDR1 SGDLS, CDR2 YYNGEE. The V gene lost 2 bases and the J gene lost 3 bases, with 10 bases spanning the gap. The CDR3 length is 14 residues.

The chain couples TRBV15 to TRBJ2-7; TRBD1 matches 10 bases. Germline V gene lookup returns CDR1 LNHNV and CDR2 YYDKDF (reference sequence). V lost 8 bases and J lost 0; bases outside the gene matches: 4. This CDR3 contains 14 residues. CDR3 loop: CATGRDRGSYEQYF. In DNA form, the CDR3 reads TGTGCCACCGGCCGGGACAGGGGCTCCTACGAGCAGTACTTC.

The chain joins TRBV5-1 to TRBJ1-6; TRBD1 might be the D (5 bases). Trimming cost V 4 bases and J 5 bases, with 13 bases left between them. The CDR3 extends over 15 amino acids. Germline lookup yields CDR1 SGHRS and CDR2 YFSETQ. The CDR3 nucleotides read TGCGCCAGCAGCAGTGACAGCAACCATAATTCACCCCTCCACTTT. Protein product: CASSSDSNHNSPLHF.

The chain combines TRBV6-5 with TRBJ2-7, with a weak D call TRBD2 (6 bases). The CDR3 covers 15 residues. V was trimmed by 5 bases and J by 0 bases, leaving 14 bases between them. The germline V gene encodes CDR1 MNHEY and CDR2 SVGAGI. CDR3 sequence: CASSRSSEGSYEQYF. The CDR3 DNA reads TGTGCCAGCAGTAGATCTAGCGAGGGCTCCTACGAGCAGTACTTC.

The rearrangement links TRBV2 to TRBJ2-1; a possible D gene is TRBD2 (6 bases). Germline V gene lookup returns CDR1 SNHLY and CDR2 FYNNEI. V was clipped by 6 bases and J by 5 bases, with 17 bases between them. The CDR3 is made up of 15 amino acids. The CDR3 coding sequence is TGTGCCAGCAGGGAGTTGGAGGGAGGTAACAATGAGCAGTTCTTC. The encoded protein is CASRELEGGNNEQFF. The entire variable domain, with the rest obtained from reference TRBV2 and TRBJ2-1, is as follows: EPEVTQTPSHQVTQMGQEVILRCVPISNHLYFYWYRQILGQKVEFLVSFYNNEISEKSEIFDDQFSVERPDGSNFTLKIRSTKLEDSAMYFCASRELEGGNNEQFFGPGTRLTVL.

This clone was seen only once. V usage is TRBV6-6 and J usage is TRBJ1-2; 10 bases fit TRBD1. The CDR3 spans 14 residues. Per the germline V gene, CDR1 is MNHNY and CDR2 is SVGAGI (reference sequence). The V segment lost 0 bases and the J segment 8 bases; nucleotides outside the gene matches: 3. The CDR3 protein is CASSYSRGQGGYTF. DNA for the CDR3: TGTGCCAGCAGTTACTCGAGGGGACAGGGGGGCTACACCTTC.

The chain has TRBV6-5 and TRBJ2-1, with unresolved D. Germline V gene sequence: CDR1 MNHEY, CDR2 SVGAGI. The CDR3 contains 15 residues. Trimming removed 2 bases from V and 0 bases from J, with 8 bases in between. Written as DNA, the CDR3 is TGTGCCAGCAGTTACGGCAAGAGCTCCTACAATGAGCAGTTCTTC. It encodes CASSYGKSSYNEQFF.

The chain combines TRBV6-5 with TRBJ2-1, with D possibly being TRBD2 (7 bases). This CDR3 contains 16 residues. The ends were cut back, 0 bases at V and 2 bases at J, with 11 bases in the middle. The V gene's germline CDR1 is MNHEY and CDR2 SVGAGI. As DNA, the CDR3 is TGTGCCAGCAGTTACTCGGGGGGGGCTACCTACAATGAGCAGTTCTTC. It specifies CASSYSGGATYNEQFF.

CDR3 nucleotides: TGTGCCAGCTCATCCGGACTAGCGAACACAGATACGCAGTATTTT. Translation: CASSSGLANTDTQYF. This sequence joins TRBV18 and TRBJ2-3, with 9 bases aligning to TRBD2. CDR1 is KGHSH, CDR2 LQKENI, per germline. The CDR3 sequence is 15 residues long. V shed 5 bases and J 2 bases; nucleotides not matched to a gene: 5.